Following are 8 T cell receptor beta chains from one sample sequenced in a study of early T cells in non-severe SARS-CoV-2 infection. TCRdb re-called the 5' RACE reads with MiXCR, one entry per CDR3 protein. The sample lists tens of thousands of distinct CDR3 sequences, around 5.7% occurring once. Source material: whole blood. All receptors derive from an adult who was a healthcare worker with PCR-confirmed SARS-CoV-2 infection or an uninfected control (not recorded which).

Ten or more counts support this clonotype. The V and J genes are TRBV11-2 and TRBJ2-7; D tentatively fits TRBD1 or TRBD2 (5 bases each). The CDR3 is 14 residues long. Germline assignment: CDR1 SGHAT and CDR2 FQNNGV. Deletions cut 3 bases from V and 4 bases from J, with 13 bases between. The CDR3 here is CASSLSQGVYEQYF. In DNA, the CDR3 is TGTGCCAGCAGCTTGTCCCAGGGAGTATACGAGCAGTACTTC.

The V call is TRBV11-3, the J call TRBJ2-1; 8 bases line up with TRBD2. Looked up from germline, CDR1 is SGHNT and CDR2 is YENEEA. The CDR3 loop spans 14 amino acids. Unmatched junction bases numbered 4, after V lost 4 bases and J lost 5 bases. The CDR3 DNA reads TGTGCCAGCAGCTCGAGCGGGGGCCACAATGAGCAGTTCTTC. It translates to CASSSSGGHNEQFF. Using reference TRBV11-3 and TRBJ2-1 for the parts outside the CDR3, the full variable domain is EAGVVQSPRYKIIEKKQPVAFWCNPISGHNTLYWYLQNLGQGPELLIRYENEEAVDDSQLPKDRFSAERLKGVDSTLKIQPAELGDSAVYLCASSSSGGHNEQFFGPGTRLTVL.

This clonotype was recorded many times. This chain links TRBV29-1 with TRBJ1-6; no clear D. V was shortened by 4 bases and J by 7 bases, with 11 bases between the two germline ends. CDR3 size: 13 residues. Germline CDR1 is SQVTM and CDR2 is ANQGSEA. The DNA of the CDR3 is TGCAGCGTTGTGGTGGGTAGCAATTCACCCCTCCACTTT. Protein sequence: CSVVVGSNSPLHF. The variable domain in full, completed from reference TRBV29-1 and TRBJ1-6, reads SAVISQKPSRDICQRGTSLTIQCQVDSQVTMMFWYRQQPGQSLTLIATANQGSEATYESGFVIDKFPISRPNLTFSTLTVSNMSPEDSSIYLCSVVVGSNSPLHFGNGTRLTVT.

This clonotype came up a few times. The rearrangement uses TRBV6-1 and TRBJ1-1; D gene uncertain. CDR1 and CDR2 (germline): MNHNS, SASEGT. Deletions cut 6 bases from V and 2 bases from J, with 7 bases between. The CDR3 loop spans 12 amino acids. CDR3 in amino acids: CASRGFNTEAFF. Written as DNA, the CDR3 is TGTGCCAGCAGGGGATTTAACACTGAAGCTTTCTTT.

This clonotype occurred many times. The genes are TRBV4-3 and TRBJ1-2, with D tentatively TRBD1 (5 bases). Germline V gene sequence: CDR1 LGHNA, CDR2 YSLEER. The CDR3 is 14 residues long. The V end was cut by 0 bases, the J end by 4 bases, with 9 bases between. The CDR3 spells CASSQDREGYGYTF. In DNA form, the CDR3 reads TGCGCCAGCAGCCAAGACAGGGAGGGCTATGGCTACACCTTC.

Ten or more counts support this clonotype. This rearrangement joins TRBV29-1 to TRBJ2-3; D ambiguous. Trimming stripped 4 bases from V and 1 base from J, with 6 bases between. CDR1 and CDR2 (germline): SQVTM, ANQGSEA. This CDR3 is built from 12 residues. For the CDR3, the DNA is TGCAGCGTTGTACGGGGCACAGATACGCAGTATTTT. It is translated as CSVVRGTDTQYF.

This clonotype was seen more than once but under ten times. The rearrangement links TRBV11-3 to TRBJ2-3; 7 bases fit TRBD1. Germline V gene data show CDR1 as SGHNT and CDR2 as YENEEA. After removal of 5 bases from V and 5 bases from J, the junction contained 13 bases not matched to a gene. The CDR3 is 16 residues long. CDR3 region: CASSPRQGYMGDTQYF. CDR3 nucleotide sequence: TGTGCCAGCAGCCCCCGACAGGGTTACATGGGAGATACGCAGTATTTT. Supplemented by reference TRBV11-3 and TRBJ2-3, the full variable domain reads EAGVVQSPRYKIIEKKQPVAFWCNPISGHNTLYWYLQNLGQGPELLIRYENEEAVDDSQLPKDRFSAERLKGVDSTLKIQPAELGDSAVYLCASSPRQGYMGDTQYFGPGTRLTVL.

This chain connects TRBV15 to TRBJ1-5; 9 positions match TRBD1. The CDR3 contains 18 residues. CDR1 and CDR2 from the germline V gene are LNHNV and YYDKDF (reference sequence). V lost 1 base to trimming and J lost 1 base; unmatched junction nucleotides: 8. CDR3 DNA: TGTGCCACCAGCAGAGCCACAGGGGGCACGGGGAGCAATCAGCCCCAGCATTTT. This codes for CATSRATGGTGSNQPQHF.